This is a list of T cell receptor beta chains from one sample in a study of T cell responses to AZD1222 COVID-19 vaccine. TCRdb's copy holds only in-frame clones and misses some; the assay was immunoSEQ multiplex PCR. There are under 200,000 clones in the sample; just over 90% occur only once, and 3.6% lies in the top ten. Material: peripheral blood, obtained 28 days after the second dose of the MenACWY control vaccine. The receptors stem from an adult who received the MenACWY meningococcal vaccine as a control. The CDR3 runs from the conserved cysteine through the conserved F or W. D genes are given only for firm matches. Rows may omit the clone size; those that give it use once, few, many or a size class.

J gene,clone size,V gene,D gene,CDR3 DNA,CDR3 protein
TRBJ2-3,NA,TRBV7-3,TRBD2,TGTGCCAGCAGCTCCCTAGCGGGAGGAAGGACAGATACGCAGTATTTT,CASSSLAGGRTDTQYF
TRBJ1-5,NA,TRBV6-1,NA,TGTGCCAGCAGTGAAACAAGGGGGGGCAATCAGCCCCAGCATTTT,CASSETRGGNQPQHF
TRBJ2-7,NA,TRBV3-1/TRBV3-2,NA,TGTGCCAGCAGCCATGGGGGAGCCTACGAGCAGTACTTC,CASSHGGAYEQYF
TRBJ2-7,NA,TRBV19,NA,TGTGCCAGTAGTCTCCGGGACGGAACCTACGAGCAGTACTTC,CASSLRDGTYEQYF
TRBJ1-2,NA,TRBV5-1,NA,TGCGCCAGCAGCCCGGCGGCGGGCTCCCGGGGCTATGGCTACACCTTC,CASSPAAGSRGYGYTF
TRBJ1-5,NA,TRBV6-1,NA,TGTGCCAGCAGTGAAGCGTGGCCTCTTCCCAGAGAGCATTTT,CASSEAWPLPREHF
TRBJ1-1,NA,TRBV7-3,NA,TGTGCCAGCAGCTCCATCCCCGGAGGGACTGAAGCTTTCTTT,CASSSIPGGTEAFF
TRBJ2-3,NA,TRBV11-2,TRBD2,TGTGCCAGCAGCTTAGAATGGCCAGCGGGAGGAGAAGATACGCAGTATTTT,CASSLEWPAGGEDTQYF
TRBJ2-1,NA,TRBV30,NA,TGTGCCTGGAGTATCGATGAGCAGTTCTTC,CAWSIDEQFF
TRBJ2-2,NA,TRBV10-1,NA,TGCGCCAGCACTTGGGATACGGACACCGGGGAGCTGTTTTTT,CASTWDTDTGELFF
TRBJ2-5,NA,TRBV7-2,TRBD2,TGTGCCAGCAGCAGTATATCGACGGGAGGGAGAGAGACCCAGTACTTC,CASSSISTGGRETQYF
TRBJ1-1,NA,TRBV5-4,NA,TGTGCCAGCAGCTTGGAAAGAGTGGGGTTCCCTGAAGCTTTCTTT,CASSLERVGFPEAFF
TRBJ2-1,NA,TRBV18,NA,TGTGCCAGCTCACCAAGGGCCACCGGGACAATAAGGGACAATGAGCAGTTCTTC,CASSPRATGTIRDNEQFF
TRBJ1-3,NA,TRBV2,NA,TGTGCCAGCAGTGTTGGGGGCCGAAGTGGAAACACCATATATTTT,CASSVGGRSGNTIYF
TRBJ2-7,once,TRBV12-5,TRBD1,TGTGCTAGTGGTTTGGACCCCATGACAGGGTTAAACTACGAGCAGTACTTC,CASGLDPMTGLNYEQYF
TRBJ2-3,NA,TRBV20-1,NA,TGCAGTGCTAGTTCCGGTATGACAGATACGCAGTATTTT,CSASSGMTDTQYF
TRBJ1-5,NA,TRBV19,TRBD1,TGTGCCAGTAGCCGAGGAGGGGGCGTGAACGGTCAGCCCCAGCATTTT,CASSRGGGVNGQPQHF
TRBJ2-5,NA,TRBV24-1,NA,TGTGCCACCAGTGATCTTGGACTCTCTGGGACCCAGTACTTC,CATSDLGLSGTQYF
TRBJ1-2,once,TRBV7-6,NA,TGTGCCAGCAGCTTAGCAAGGGGTGACTATGGCTACACCTTC,CASSLARGDYGYTF
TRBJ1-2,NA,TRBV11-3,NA,TGTGCCAGCAGCCGCACGACAGCCGAGGCTTCGGTGGGCTACACCTTC,CASSRTTAEASVGYTF
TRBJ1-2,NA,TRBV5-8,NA,TGTGCCAGCAGCTTGGATGGGGGGAATAACTATGGCTACACCTTC,CASSLDGGNNYGYTF
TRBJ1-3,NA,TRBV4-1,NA,TGCGCCAGCAGCCAAGTAGGGCAGGGCCCTGGAAACACCATATATTTT,CASSQVGQGPGNTIYF
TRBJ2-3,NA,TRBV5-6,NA,TGTGCCAGCAGCTGGGATCCTACAGATACGCAGTATTTT,CASSWDPTDTQYF
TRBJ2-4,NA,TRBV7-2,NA,TGTGCCAGCAGCTTGGTTGCGGGAAACGGCCAGTACTTC,CASSLVAGNGQYF